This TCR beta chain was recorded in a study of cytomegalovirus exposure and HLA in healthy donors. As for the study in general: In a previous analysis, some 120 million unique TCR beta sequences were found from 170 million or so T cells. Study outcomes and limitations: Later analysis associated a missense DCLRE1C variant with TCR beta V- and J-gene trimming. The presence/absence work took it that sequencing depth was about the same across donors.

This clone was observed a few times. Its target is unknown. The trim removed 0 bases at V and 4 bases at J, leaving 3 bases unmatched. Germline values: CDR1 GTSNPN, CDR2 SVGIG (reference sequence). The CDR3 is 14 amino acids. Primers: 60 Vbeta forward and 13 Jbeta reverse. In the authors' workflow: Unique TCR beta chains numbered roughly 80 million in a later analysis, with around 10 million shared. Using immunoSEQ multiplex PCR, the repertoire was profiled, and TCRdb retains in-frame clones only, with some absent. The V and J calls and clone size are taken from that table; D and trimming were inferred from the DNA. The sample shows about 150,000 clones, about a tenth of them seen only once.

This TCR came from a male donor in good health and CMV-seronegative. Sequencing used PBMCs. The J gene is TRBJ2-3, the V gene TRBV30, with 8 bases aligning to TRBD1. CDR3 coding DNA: TGTGCCTGGAGTGTAACAGGGGGAGCAGATACGCAGTATTTT. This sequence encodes CAWSVTGGADTQYF.